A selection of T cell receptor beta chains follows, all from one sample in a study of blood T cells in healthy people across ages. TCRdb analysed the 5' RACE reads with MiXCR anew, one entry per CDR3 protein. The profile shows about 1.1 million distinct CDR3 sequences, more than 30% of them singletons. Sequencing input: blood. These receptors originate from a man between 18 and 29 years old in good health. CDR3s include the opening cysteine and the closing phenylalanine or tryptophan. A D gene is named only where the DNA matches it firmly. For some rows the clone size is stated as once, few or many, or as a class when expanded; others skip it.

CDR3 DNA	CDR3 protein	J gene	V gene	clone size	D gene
TGCAGTGCTAGAGATGGGTCCAGCGGACAAGAGACCCAGTACTTC	CSARDGSSGQETQYF	TRBJ2-5	TRBV20-1	NA	NA
TGTGCCATCAAGGGACAGGGACCAGATACGCAGTATTTT	CAIKGQGPDTQYF	TRBJ2-3	TRBV10-3	many	TRBD1
TGTGCCAGCAGCGGGACTACCGACGTATTTTCCGGGGAGCTGTTTTTT	CASSGTTDVFSGELFF	TRBJ2-2	TRBV9	few	NA
TGCGCCAGCAGCCAACAGAGTCGCAATCAGCCCCAGCATTTT	CASSQQSRNQPQHF	TRBJ1-5	TRBV4-1	NA	NA
TGTGCCAGCAGCTTAGATGTGGGCTTCTACAATGAGCAGTTCTTC	CASSLDVGFYNEQFF	TRBJ2-1	TRBV7-3	few	NA
TGTGCCAGCAACCGGGCCGGCCCCGCTTACGAGCAGTACTTC	CASNRAGPAYEQYF	TRBJ2-7	TRBV6-6	many	NA
TGTGCCAGCAGCCAGCTAGCGGATCAAGAGGCCCAGTACTTC	CASSQLADQEAQYF	TRBJ2-5	TRBV3-1	NA	TRBD2
TGCGCCAGCAGCTTGGCGGGACAGGGTGAACTGTTTTTT	CASSLAGQGELFF	TRBJ1-4	TRBV5-1	NA	TRBD1
TGTGCCAGCAGCCTATTAGGGGGCATTAACTATGGCTACACCTTC	CASSLLGGINYGYTF	TRBJ1-2	TRBV7-2	many	TRBD1
TGTGCCAGCGACACCGGGACGGATTACAATGAGCAGTTCTTC	CASDTGTDYNEQFF	TRBJ2-1	TRBV10-3	NA	NA
TGTGCCAGCAGTCCGGGACTAGCGATGGATGAGCAGTACTTC	CASSPGLAMDEQYF	TRBJ2-4	TRBV6-2/TRBV6-3	NA	TRBD2
TGCGCCAGCAGCTTATCCGGGACAGGGTTAGAGACCCAGTACTTC	CASSLSGTGLETQYF	TRBJ2-5	TRBV5-1	NA	TRBD1
TGCAGTGTTTCCGCACGCCCGGGACAGGGTCCCAACTATGGCTACACCTTC	CSVSARPGQGPNYGYTF	TRBJ1-2	TRBV20-1	NA	TRBD1
TGCAGTGCTAGAGTCTACAGGGGTGGCACTGAAGCTTTCTTT	CSARVYRGGTEAFF	TRBJ1-1	TRBV20-1	NA	TRBD1
TGCGCCGGCAGCTTGTCACAGTACCCCTCCCACGAGCAGTACTTC	CAGSLSQYPSHEQYF	TRBJ2-7	TRBV5-1	NA	NA
TGTGCCAGTGGGTCGGGACCGTCCAAGGGCTACACCTTC	CASGSGPSKGYTF	TRBJ1-2	TRBV2	few	NA
TGTGCCAGCAGTGCGGGAGGACAGGGATCCGCTGAAGCTTTCTTT	CASSAGGQGSAEAFF	TRBJ1-1	TRBV6-1	few	TRBD1
TGTGCCAGCAGCTTAGGGATCGATGGCTACACCTTC	CASSLGIDGYTF	TRBJ1-2	TRBV7-2	few	NA
TGTGCCAGCAGCTTTTTTGCCCCCGACAGGGGTTCTGGAAACACCATATATTTT	CASSFFAPDRGSGNTIYF	TRBJ1-3	TRBV7-8	few	TRBD1
TGTGCCAGCAGCCCCGGCCGGGATTATAATTCACCCCCCCACTTT	CASSPGRDYNSPPHF	TRBJ1-6	TRBV9	NA	NA
TGTGCCAGCAGTCCCCACACTACGGGAGATACGCAGTATTTT	CASSPHTTGDTQYF	TRBJ2-3	TRBV27	NA	NA
TGTGCCAGCAGTCCCCCCACAGCTAGCACAGATACGCAGTATTTT	CASSPPTASTDTQYF	TRBJ2-3	TRBV25-1	NA	NA
TGTGCCAGTGACGCCGGTTCCAGCTCCTACGAGCAGTACTTC	CASDAGSSSYEQYF	TRBJ2-7	TRBV28	NA	NA
TGTGCCGGCAGTAGACAGGGCATGAACACTGAAGCTTTCTTT	CAGSRQGMNTEAFF	TRBJ1-1	TRBV6-5	NA	TRBD1
TGTGCCAGCAGTTACACGCGGTCCTACAATGAGCAGTTCTTC	CASSYTRSYNEQFF	TRBJ2-1	TRBV6-2/TRBV6-3	few	NA
TGTGCCAGTAAGCGGGGGTCCTACAATGAGCAGTACTTC	CASKRGSYNEQYF	TRBJ2-7	TRBV19	NA	TRBD2
TGTGCCAGCAGCCAAGAATCCGGGGCCAACGTCCTGACTTTC	CASSQESGANVLTF	TRBJ2-6	TRBV4-2	NA	NA
TGTGCCAGCAGTCCCCCCAGGGGAGGCAATCATGAGCAGTTCTTC	CASSPPRGGNHEQFF	TRBJ2-1	TRBV12-3/TRBV12-4	NA	NA
TGTGCCAGCAGCTTAGCAGGGGGGCGGTTTCTGGGCTCCTACAATGAGCAGTTCTTC	CASSLAGGRFLGSYNEQFF	TRBJ2-1	TRBV11-1	NA	NA
TGCGCCAGCAGCCCCACGGGACAGGGGGATCAGCCCCAGCATTTT	CASSPTGQGDQPQHF	TRBJ1-5	TRBV4-3	few	TRBD1
TGTGCCACCACACAGACAGGCAATCAGCCCCAGCATTTT	CATTQTGNQPQHF	TRBJ1-5	TRBV10-3	few	NA